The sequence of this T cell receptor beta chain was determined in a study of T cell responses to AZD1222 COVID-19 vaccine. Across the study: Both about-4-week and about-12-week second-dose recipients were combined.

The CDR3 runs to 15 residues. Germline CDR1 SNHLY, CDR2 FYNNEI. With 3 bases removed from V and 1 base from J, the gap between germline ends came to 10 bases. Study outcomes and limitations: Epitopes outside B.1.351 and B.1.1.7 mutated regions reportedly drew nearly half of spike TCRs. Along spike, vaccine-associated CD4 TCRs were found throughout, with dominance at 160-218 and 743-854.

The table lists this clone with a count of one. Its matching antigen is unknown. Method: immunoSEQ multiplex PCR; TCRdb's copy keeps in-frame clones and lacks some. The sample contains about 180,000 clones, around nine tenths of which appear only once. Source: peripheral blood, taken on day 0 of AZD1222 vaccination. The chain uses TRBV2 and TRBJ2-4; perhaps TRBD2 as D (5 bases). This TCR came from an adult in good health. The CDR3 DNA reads TGTGCCAGCAGTGAGGAGGTCTGGGCCAAAAACATTCAGTACTTC. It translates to CASSEEVWAKNIQYF. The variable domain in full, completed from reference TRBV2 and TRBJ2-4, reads EPEVTQTPSHQVTQMGQEVILRCVPISNHLYFYWYRQILGQKVEFLVSFYNNEISEKSEIFDDQFSVERPDGSNFTLKIRSTKLEDSAMYFCASSEEVWAKNIQYFGAGTRLSVL.